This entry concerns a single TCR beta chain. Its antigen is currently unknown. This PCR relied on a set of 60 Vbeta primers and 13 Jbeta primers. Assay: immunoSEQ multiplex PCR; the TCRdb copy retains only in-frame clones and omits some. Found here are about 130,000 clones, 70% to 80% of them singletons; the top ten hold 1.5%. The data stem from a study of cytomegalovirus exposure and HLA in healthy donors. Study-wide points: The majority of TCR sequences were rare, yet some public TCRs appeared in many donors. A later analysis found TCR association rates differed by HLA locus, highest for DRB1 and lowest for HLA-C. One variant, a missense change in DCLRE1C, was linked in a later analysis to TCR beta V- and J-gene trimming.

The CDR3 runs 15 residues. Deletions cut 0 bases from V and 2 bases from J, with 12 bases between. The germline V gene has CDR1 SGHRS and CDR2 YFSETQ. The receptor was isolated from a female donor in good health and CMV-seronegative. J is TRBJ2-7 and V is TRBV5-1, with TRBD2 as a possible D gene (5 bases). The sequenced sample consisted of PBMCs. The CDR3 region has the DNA TGCGCCAGCAGCTTGGTTCGAGGGCCCACCTACGAGCAGTACTTC. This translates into CASSLVRGPTYEQYF.